A single sample is the source of the 2 T cell receptor beta chains below, sequenced in a study of shared clonotypes between healthy human individuals. Produced via immunoSEQ multiplex PCR; TCRdb's table is partial and in-frame only. The sample shows roughly 2 million clones, roughly 94% of them seen only once. The material sequenced was naive CD4+ T cells sorted from blood. Subset given: CD45RA+ positively selected. The receptors come from a man between 18 and 29 years old in good health.

About this clone: The sample contains more than one DNA sequence encoding this CDR3. This chain connects TRBV9 to TRBJ2-2; D ambiguous. With 0 bases removed from V and 1 base from J, the gap between germline ends came to 4 bases. From germline, CDR1 is SGDLS and CDR2 YYNGEE. The CDR3 is 14 residues long. The CDR3 loop reads CASSVEGNTGELFF. DNA of the CDR3: TGTGCCAGCAGCGTAGAAGGGAACACCGGGGAGCTGTTTTTT. Based on the CDR3 plus reference TRBV9 and TRBJ2-2, the full variable domain is DSGVTQTPKHLITATGQRVTLRCSPRSGDLSVYWYQQSLDQGLQFLIQYYNGEERAKGNILERFSAQQFPDLHSELNLSSLELGDSALYFCASSVEGNTGELFFGEGSRLTVL.

CDR3 in DNA: TGTGCCAGCAGCTTGGCCGGGACAGGGGGATACAATGAGCAGTTCTTC. As protein: CASSLAGTGGYNEQFF. This rearrangement joins TRBV5-6 to TRBJ2-1; 11 nucleotides match TRBD1. Germline V gene sequence: CDR1 SGHDT, CDR2 YYEEEE. With 0 bases clipped from V and 4 bases from J, the junction kept 3 bases outside the gene matches. This CDR3 is built from 16 residues.